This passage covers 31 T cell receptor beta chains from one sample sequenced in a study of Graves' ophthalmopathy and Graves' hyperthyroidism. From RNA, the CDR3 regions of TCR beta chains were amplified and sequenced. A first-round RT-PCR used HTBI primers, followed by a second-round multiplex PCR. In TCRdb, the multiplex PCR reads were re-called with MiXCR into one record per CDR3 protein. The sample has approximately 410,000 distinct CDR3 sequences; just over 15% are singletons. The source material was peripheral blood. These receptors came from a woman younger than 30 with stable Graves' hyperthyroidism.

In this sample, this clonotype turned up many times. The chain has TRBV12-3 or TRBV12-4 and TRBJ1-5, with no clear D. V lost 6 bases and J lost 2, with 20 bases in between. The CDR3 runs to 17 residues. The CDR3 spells CASSRGRSSGGNQPQHF. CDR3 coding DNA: TGTGCCAGCAGCCGTGGGAGGTCAAGCGGTGGCAATCAGCCCCAGCATTTT.

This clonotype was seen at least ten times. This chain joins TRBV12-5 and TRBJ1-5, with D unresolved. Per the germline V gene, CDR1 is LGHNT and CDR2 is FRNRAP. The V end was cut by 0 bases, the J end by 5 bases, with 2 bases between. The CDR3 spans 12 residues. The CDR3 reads CASGLVDQPQHF. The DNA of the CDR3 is TGTGCTAGTGGTTTGGTAGATCAGCCCCAGCATTTT.

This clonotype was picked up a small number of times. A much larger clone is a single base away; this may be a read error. For the CDR3, the DNA is TGTGCCACCAGTATAACAGGGGGAAGGGAGCTGTGTTTT. Translation gives CATSITGGRELCF. V is TRBV24-1 and J is TRBJ2-2; 8 nucleotides match TRBD1. Germline V lookup: CDR1 KGHDR, CDR2 SFDVKD. This CDR3 is built from 13 residues.

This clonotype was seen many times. The CDR3 nucleotides read TGTGCCAGCAGCTTTGACCAGGCCCCAAGAGGTGAAGCTTTCTTT. Residues: CASSFDQAPRGEAFF. This chain uses TRBV7-9 with TRBJ1-1; D not resolved. This CDR3 is built from 15 residues. V was trimmed by 3 bases and J by 7 bases, leaving 18 bases between them. Germline-derived CDR1 and CDR2 are SEHNR and FQNEAQ (reference sequence).

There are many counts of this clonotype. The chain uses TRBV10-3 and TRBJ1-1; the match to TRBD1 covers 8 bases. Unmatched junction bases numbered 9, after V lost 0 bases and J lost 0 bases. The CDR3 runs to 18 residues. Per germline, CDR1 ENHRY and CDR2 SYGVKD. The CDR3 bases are TGTGCCATCAGTGAGTCGAGGGACAGGAACCTCATGAACACTGAAGCTTTCTTT. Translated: CAISESRDRNLMNTEAFF.

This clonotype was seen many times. The CDR3 spells CASSKQGIETQYF. The CDR3 DNA is TGTGCCAGCAGTAAACAGGGGATAGAGACCCAGTACTTC. The chain combines TRBV6-2 or TRBV6-3 with TRBJ2-5; 7 nucleotides agree with TRBD1. The CDR3 is 13 residues long. Germline loops: CDR1 MNHEY, CDR2 SVGEGT. After removal of 5 bases from V and 4 bases from J, the junction contained 4 bases not matched to a gene.

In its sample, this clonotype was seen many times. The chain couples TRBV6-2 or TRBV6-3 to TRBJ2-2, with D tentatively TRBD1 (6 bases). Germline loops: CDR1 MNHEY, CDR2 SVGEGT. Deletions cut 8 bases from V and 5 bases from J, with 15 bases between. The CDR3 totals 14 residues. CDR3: CASGGQGMTGELFF. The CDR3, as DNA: TGTGCCAGCGGTGGCCAGGGGATGACCGGGGAGCTGTTTTTT.

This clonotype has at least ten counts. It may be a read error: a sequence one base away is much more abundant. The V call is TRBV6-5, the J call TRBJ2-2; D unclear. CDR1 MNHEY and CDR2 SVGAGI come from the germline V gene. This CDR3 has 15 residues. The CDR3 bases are TGTGCCAGCGGTTACCACCCAACGAACACCGGGGAGCTGTTTTTT. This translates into CASGYHPTNTGELFF.

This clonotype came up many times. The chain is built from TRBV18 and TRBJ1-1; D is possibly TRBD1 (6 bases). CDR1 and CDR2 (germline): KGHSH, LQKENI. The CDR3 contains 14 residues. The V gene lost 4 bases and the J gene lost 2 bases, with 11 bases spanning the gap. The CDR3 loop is CASSLKGDNTEAFF. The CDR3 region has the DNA TGTGCCAGCTCACTGAAGGGGGATAACACTGAAGCTTTCTTT.

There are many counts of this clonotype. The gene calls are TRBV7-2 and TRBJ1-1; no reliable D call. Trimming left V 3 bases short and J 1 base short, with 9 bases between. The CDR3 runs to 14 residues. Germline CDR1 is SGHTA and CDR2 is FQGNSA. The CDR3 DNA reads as TGTGCCAGCAGCTTCGATCCACGGAACACTGAAGCTTTCTTT. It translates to CASSFDPRNTEAFF. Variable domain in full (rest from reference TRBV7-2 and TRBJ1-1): GAGVSQSPSNKVTEKGKDVELRCDPISGHTALYWYRQSLGQGLEFLIYFQGNSAPDKSGLPSDRFSAERTGGSVSTLTIQRTQQEDSAVYLCASSFDPRNTEAFFGQGTRLTVV.

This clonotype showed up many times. The CDR3 DNA sequence: TGTGCCAGCAGCTTTACCGACGGGGGGCCCGGGGAGCTGTTTTTT. Translation: CASSFTDGGPGELFF. This rearrangement joins TRBV7-2 to TRBJ2-2; D might be TRBD2 (7 bases). In germline, CDR1 is SGHTA, CDR2 FQGNSA. V lost 3 bases, J lost 6 bases, and 14 bases lay in between. The CDR3 contains 15 residues. Drawing the rest from reference TRBV7-2 and TRBJ2-2, the complete variable domain is GAGVSQSPSNKVTEKGKDVELRCDPISGHTALYWYRQSLGQGLEFLIYFQGNSAPDKSGLPSDRFSAERTGGSVSTLTIQRTQQEDSAVYLCASSFTDGGPGELFFGEGSRLTVL.

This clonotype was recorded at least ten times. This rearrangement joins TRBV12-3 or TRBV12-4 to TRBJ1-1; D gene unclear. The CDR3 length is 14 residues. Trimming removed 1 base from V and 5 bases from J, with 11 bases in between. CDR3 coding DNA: TGTGCCAGCAGTTTAGATGCTCTCTGGACTGAAGCTTTCTTT. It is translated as CASSLDALWTEAFF.

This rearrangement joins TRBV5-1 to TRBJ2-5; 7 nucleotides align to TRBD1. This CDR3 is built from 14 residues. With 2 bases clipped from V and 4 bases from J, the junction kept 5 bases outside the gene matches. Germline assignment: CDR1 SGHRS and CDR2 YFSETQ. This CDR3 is CASSFRGSAETQYF. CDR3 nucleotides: TGCGCCAGCAGCTTCAGGGGGTCAGCAGAGACCCAGTACTTC.

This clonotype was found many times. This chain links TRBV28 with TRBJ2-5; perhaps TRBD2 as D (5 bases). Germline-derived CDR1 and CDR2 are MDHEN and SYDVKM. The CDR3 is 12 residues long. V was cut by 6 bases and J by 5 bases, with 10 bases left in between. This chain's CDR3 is CASRLVGETQYF. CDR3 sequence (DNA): TGTGCCAGCAGACTAGTCGGGGAGACCCAGTACTTC.

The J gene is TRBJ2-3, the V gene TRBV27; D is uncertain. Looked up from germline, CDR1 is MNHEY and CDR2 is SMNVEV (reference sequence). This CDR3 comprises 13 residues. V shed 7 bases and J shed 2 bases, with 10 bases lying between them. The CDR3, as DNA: TGTGCCAGCAAGGCGCAGGCCACAGATACGCAGTATTTT. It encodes CASKAQATDTQYF.

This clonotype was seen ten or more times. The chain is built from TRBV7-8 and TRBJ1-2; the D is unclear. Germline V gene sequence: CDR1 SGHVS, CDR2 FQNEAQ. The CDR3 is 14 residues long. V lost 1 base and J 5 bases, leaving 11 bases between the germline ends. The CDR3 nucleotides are TGTGCCAGCAGCTTAGAGAGGGTCTCTTATGGCTACACCTTC. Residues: CASSLERVSYGYTF. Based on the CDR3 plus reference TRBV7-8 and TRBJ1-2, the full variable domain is GAGVSQSPRYKVAKRGQDVALRCDPISGHVSLFWYQQALGQGPEFLTYFQNEAQLDKSGLPSDRFFAERPEGSVSTLKIQRTQQEDSAVYLCASSLERVSYGYTFGSGTRLTVV.

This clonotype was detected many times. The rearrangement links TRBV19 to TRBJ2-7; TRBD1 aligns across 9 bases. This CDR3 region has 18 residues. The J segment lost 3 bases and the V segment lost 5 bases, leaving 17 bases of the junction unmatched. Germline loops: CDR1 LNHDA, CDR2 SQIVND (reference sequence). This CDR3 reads CASSVQPLPGQGIYEQYF. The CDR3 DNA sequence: TGTGCCAGTAGTGTCCAACCCCTTCCGGGACAGGGTATCTACGAGCAGTACTTC.

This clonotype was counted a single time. This CDR3 is CASSSRGPGGYTF. DNA for the CDR3: TGTGCCAGCAGCTCGCGGGGGCCTGGGGGCTACACCTTC. The chain combines TRBV5-6 with TRBJ1-2; the D gene is possibly TRBD1 (6 bases). Per germline, CDR1 SGHDT and CDR2 YYEEEE. V gave up 3 bases and J gave up 8 bases, with 14 bases separating them. The length of the CDR3 is 13 residues.

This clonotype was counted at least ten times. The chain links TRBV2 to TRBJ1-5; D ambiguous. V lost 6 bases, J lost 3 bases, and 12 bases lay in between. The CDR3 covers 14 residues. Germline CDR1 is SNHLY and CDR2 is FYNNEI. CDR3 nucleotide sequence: TGTGCCAGCAGCCCCCGGGCTAACAATCAGCCCCAGCATTTT. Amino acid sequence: CASSPRANNQPQHF.

CDR3 amino acids: CASTENPTNYGYTF. In DNA form, the CDR3 reads TGTGCCAGCACCGAGAACCCTACTAACTATGGCTACACCTTC. The V and J genes are TRBV27 and TRBJ1-2, with D uncertain. Germline values: CDR1 MNHEY, CDR2 SMNVEV (reference sequence). The V end was cut by 7 bases, the J end by 0 bases, with 12 bases between. There are 14 residues in the CDR3.

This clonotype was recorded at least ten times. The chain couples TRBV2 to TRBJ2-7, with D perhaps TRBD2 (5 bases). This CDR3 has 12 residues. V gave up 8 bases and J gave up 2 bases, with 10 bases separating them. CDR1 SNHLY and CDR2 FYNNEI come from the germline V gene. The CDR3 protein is CASLGAAYEQYF. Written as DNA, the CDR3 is TGTGCCAGCCTGGGAGCAGCCTACGAGCAGTACTTC.

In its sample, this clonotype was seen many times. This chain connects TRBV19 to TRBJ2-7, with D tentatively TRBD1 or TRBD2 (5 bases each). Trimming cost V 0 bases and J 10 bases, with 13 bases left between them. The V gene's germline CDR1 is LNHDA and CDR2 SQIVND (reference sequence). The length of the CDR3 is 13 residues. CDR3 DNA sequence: TGTGCCAGTAGTATAGATCTTGGGGGAGTTCAGTACTTC. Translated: CASSIDLGGVQYF.

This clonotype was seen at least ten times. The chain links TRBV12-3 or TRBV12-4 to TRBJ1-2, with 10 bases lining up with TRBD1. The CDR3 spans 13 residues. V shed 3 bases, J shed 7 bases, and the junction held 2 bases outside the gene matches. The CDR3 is CASSFRQGAGYTF. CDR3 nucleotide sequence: TGTGCCAGCAGTTTCAGACAGGGGGCTGGCTACACCTTC.

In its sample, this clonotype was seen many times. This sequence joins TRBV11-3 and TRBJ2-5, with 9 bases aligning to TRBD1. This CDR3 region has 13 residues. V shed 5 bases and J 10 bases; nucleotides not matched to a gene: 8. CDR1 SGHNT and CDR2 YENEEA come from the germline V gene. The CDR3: CASSRPGTGIQYF. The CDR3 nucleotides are TGTGCCAGCAGCCGTCCCGGGACAGGGATCCAGTACTTC.

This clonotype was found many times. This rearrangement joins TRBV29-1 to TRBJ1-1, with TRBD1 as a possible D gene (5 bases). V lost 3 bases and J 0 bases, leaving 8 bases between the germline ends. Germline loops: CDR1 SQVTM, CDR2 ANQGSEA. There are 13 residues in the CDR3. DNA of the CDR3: TGCAGCGTTGAGGCAGGGATGAACACTGAAGCTTTCTTT. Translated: CSVEAGMNTEAFF. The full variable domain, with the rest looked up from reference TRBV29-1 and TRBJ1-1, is SAVISQKPSRDICQRGTSLTIQCQVDSQVTMMFWYRQQPGQSLTLIATANQGSEATYESGFVIDKFPISRPNLTFSTLTVSNMSPEDSSIYLCSVEAGMNTEAFFGQGTRLTVV.

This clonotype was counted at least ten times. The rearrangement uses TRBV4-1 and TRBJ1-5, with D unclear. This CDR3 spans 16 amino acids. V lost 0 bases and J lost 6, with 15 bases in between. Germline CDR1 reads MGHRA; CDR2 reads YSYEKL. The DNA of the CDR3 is TGCGCCAGCAGCCAAGAGAGTCAGGCAGTGAGTCAGCCCCAGCATTTT. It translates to CASSQESQAVSQPQHF.

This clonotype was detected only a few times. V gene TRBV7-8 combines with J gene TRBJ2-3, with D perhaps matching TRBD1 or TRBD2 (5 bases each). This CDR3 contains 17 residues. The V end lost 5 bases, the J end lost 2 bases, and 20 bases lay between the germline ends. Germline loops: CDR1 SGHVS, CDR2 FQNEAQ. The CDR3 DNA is TGTGCCAGCAGCAGAACCCGGGACCAGGATTACACAGATACGCAGTATTTT. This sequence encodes CASSRTRDQDYTDTQYF.

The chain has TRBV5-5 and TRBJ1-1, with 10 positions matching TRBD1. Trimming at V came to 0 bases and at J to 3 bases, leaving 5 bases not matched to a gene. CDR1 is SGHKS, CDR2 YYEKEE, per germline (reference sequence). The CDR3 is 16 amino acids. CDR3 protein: CASSLATGGKHTEAFF. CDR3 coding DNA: TGTGCCAGCAGCTTGGCGACAGGGGGCAAGCACACTGAAGCTTTCTTT.

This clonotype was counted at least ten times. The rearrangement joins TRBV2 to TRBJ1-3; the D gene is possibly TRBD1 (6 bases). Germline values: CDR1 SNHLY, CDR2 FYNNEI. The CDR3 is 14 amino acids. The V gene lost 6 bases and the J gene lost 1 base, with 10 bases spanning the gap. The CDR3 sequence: CASSEQGSGNTIYF. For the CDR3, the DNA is TGTGCCAGCAGCGAACAGGGTTCTGGAAACACCATATATTTT. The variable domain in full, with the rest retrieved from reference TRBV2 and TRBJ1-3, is EPEVTQTPSHQVTQMGQEVILRCVPISNHLYFYWYRQILGQKVEFLVSFYNNEISEKSEIFDDQFSVERPDGSNFTLKIRSTKLEDSAMYFCASSEQGSGNTIYFGEGSWLTVV.

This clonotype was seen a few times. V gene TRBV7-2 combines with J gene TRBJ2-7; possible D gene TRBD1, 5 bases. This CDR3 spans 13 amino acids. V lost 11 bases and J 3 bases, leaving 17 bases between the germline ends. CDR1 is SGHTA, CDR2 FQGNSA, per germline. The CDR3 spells CAGQSLANYEQYF. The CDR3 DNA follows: TGTGCCGGACAATCCCTCGCCAACTACGAGCAGTACTTC.

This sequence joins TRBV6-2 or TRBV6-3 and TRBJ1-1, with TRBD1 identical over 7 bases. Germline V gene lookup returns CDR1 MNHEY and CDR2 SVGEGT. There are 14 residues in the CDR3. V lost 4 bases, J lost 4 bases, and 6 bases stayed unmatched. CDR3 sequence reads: CASSLGQWFTEAFF. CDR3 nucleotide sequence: TGTGCCAGCAGTTTGGGACAGTGGTTCACTGAAGCTTTCTTT.